This TCR beta chain was recorded in a study of cytomegalovirus exposure and HLA in healthy donors. Background on the study: Inside one of the first data releases sat around 77 million unique TCRs taken from HLA-typed donors.

Study results and caveats: In all likelihood, a cluster of highly shared sequence variants was a sequencing artifact. Upon later analysis, HLA-associated TCR beta chains proved more clonally expanded than other, equally common chains.

Trimming cost V 1 base and J 8 bases, with 3 bases left between them. CDR1 SGHAT and CDR2 FQNNGV come from the germline V gene. This CDR3 has 11 residues. The PCR contained 60 Vbeta and 13 Jbeta primers. Measured with immunoSEQ multiplex PCR; TCRdb has only the in-frame clones, and not every one. Found here are approximately 100,000 clones, 70% to 80% of them singletons; the top ten hold 2.8%. Of note for this clone: The antigen is undetermined.

The sequencing input was PBMCs. The J gene is TRBJ2-1, the V gene TRBV11-2, with D unresolved. The receptor comes from a female donor in good health and CMV-seronegative. This chain's CDR3 is CASSLAYEQFF. DNA of the CDR3: TGTGCCAGCAGCTTAGCGTATGAGCAGTTCTTC.